This T cell receptor beta chain was recorded in a study of T-cell reconstitution after alpha-beta-depleted transplantation in children. The CDR3 is 13 amino acids. Germline V gene sequence: CDR1 ENHRY, CDR2 SYGVKD. V lost 6 bases, J lost 5 bases, and 6 bases stayed unmatched. Study-level points and caveats: A year had passed since transplant, and T-cell counts and diversity by then came mostly from newly produced T cells. Two months or so post-transplant, alpha-beta T cells reportedly derived from several hundred expanded graft clones.

As to this clonotype: Its antigen is unidentified.

A library of TCRbeta sequences, prepared with unique molecular identifiers, was generated. TCRdb re-called the PCR reads with MiXCR, one entry per CDR3 protein. The sample contains about 580,000 distinct CDR3 sequences, roughly 27% of which appear only once. The source material was PBMCs, sampled before TCRalphabeta/CD19-depleted stem cell transplant. The chain joins TRBV10-3 to TRBJ1-2; 7 nucleotides match TRBD1. The source is a boy under two years old with Wiskott-Aldrich syndrome, due to receive a stem cell transplant. CDR3 sequence reads: CAISLDRIYGYTF. The CDR3 nucleotides read TGTGCCATCAGCCTGGACAGGATATATGGCTACACCTTC.